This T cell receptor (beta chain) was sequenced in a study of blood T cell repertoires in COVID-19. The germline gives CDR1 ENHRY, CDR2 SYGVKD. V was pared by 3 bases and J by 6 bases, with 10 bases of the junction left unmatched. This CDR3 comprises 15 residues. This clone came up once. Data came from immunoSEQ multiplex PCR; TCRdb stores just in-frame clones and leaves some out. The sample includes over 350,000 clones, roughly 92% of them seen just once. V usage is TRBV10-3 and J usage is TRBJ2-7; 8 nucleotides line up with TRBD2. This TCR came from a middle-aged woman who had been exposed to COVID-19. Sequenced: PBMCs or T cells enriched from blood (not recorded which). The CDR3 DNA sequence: TGTGCCATCAGTGACCCCACGGGGGGGAGGGGCGAGCAGTACTTC. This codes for CAISDPTGGRGEQYF.